The T cell receptor beta chain under discussion was sequenced for a study of CD8 T cells in ankylosing spondylitis. Quantitative molecular-barcoded 5'-RACE generated the TCR beta libraries. TCRdb re-called the 5' RACE reads through MiXCR, storing one row per CDR3 protein. The data show 20,000 to 30,000 distinct CDR3 sequences, 2.5% to 3% seen once. The table lists this clonotype with many counts. The antigen is not known. Study results and limitations: Clones linked to disease were reported to show significant enrichment in matched ankylosing spondylitis synovial fluid. Under 10 highly homologous variants formed a TCR beta motif that appeared characteristic of ankylosing spondylitis blood.

Per germline, CDR1 SGDLS and CDR2 YYNGEE. The length of the CDR3 is 16 residues. Germline trimming cut 3 bases from V and 7 bases from J; bases unmatched to any gene: 12. The source of this sequence is a female donor with ankylosing spondylitis or in good health (not recorded which). The rearrangement links TRBV9 to TRBJ2-1, with 8 bases aligning to TRBD1. The sample taken for sequencing was blood, either unsorted or a sorted T cell fraction (not recorded which). In DNA form, the CDR3 reads TGTGCCAGCAGCGCCCCCGTGGCAGGGGGCAAGAATGAGCAGTTCTTC. It translates to CASSAPVAGGKNEQFF. Variable domain in full (rest from reference TRBV9 and TRBJ2-1): DSGVTQTPKHLITATGQRVTLRCSPRSGDLSVYWYQQSLDQGLQFLIQYYNGEERAKGNILERFSAQQFPDLHSELNLSSLELGDSALYFCASSAPVAGGKNEQFFGPGTRLTVL.